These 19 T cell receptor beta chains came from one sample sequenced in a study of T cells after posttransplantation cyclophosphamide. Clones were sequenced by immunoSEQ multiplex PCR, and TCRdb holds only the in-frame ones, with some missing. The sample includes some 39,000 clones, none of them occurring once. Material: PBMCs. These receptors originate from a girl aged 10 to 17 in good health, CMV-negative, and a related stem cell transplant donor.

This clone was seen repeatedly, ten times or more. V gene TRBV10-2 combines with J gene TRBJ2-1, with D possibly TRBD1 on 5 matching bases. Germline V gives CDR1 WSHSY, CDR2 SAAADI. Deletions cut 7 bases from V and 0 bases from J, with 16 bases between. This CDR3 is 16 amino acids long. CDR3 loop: CASIRDSSSSYNEQFF. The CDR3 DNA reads TGCGCCAGCATTCGAGACAGTAGCAGCTCCTACAATGAGCAGTTCTTC.

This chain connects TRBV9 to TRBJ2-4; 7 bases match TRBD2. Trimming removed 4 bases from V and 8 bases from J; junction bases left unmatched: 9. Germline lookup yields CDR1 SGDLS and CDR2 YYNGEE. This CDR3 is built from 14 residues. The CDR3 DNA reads TGTGCCAGCAGCCCTAGGGACTACCGAGACATTCAGTACTTC. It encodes CASSPRDYRDIQYF.

The CDR3 is CASSRTGGGETQYF. CDR3 DNA: TGTGCCAGCAGCCGCACAGGGGGCGGTGAGACCCAGTACTTC. V and J are TRBV11-2 and TRBJ2-5; 9 nucleotides match TRBD1. CDR1 and CDR2 (germline): SGHAT, FQNNGV. V dropped 5 bases and J dropped 5; count of bases not matched to a gene: 6. The CDR3 contains 14 residues. The full variable domain, rest sourced from reference TRBV11-2 and TRBJ2-5, is EAGVAQSPRYKIIEKRQSVAFWCNPISGHATLYWYQQILGQGPKLLIQFQNNGVVDDSQLPKDRFSAERLKGVDSTLKIQPAKLEDSAVYLCASSRTGGGETQYFGPGTRLLVL.

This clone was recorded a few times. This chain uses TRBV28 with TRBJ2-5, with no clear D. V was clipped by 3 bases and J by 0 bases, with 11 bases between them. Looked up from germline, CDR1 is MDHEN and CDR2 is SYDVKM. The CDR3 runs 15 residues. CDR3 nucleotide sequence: TGTGCCAGCAGTTTGCCCGGGTTTAACCAAGAGACCCAGTACTTC. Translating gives CASSLPGFNQETQYF.

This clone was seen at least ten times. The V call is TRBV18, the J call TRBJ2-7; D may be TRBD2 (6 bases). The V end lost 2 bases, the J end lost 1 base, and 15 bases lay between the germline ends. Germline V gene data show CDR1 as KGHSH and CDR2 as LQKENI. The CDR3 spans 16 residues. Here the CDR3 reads CASSPGGLRGSYEQYF. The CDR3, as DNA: TGTGCCAGCTCACCAGGGGGTCTTCGGGGGTCCTACGAGCAGTACTTC.

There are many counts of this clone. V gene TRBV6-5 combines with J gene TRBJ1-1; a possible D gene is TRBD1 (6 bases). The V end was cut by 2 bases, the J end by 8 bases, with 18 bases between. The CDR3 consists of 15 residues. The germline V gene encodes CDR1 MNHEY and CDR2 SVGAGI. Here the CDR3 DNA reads TGTGCCAGCAGTTACGGTCACTCATTACAGGGCGAAGCTTTCTTT. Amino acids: CASSYGHSLQGEAFF.

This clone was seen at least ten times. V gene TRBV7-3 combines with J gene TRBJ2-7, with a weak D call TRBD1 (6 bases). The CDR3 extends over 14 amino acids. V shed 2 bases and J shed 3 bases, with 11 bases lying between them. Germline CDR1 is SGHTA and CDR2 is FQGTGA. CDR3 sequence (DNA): TGTGCCAGCAGCTTATCTGGGGGCGACTACGAGCAGTACTTC. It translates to CASSLSGGDYEQYF.

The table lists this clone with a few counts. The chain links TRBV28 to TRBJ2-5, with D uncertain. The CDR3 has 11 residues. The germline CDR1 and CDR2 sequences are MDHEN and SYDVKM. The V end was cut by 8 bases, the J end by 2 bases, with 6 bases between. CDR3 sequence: CASPLQETQYF. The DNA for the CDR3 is TGTGCCAGCCCACTACAAGAGACCCAGTACTTC.

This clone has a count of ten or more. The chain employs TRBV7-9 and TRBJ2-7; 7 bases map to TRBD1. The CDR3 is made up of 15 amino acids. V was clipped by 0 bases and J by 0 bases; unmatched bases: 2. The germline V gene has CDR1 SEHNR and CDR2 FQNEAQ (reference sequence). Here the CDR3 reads CASSLARGTSYEQYF. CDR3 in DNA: TGTGCCAGCAGCTTAGCCAGGGGGACCTCCTACGAGCAGTACTTC.

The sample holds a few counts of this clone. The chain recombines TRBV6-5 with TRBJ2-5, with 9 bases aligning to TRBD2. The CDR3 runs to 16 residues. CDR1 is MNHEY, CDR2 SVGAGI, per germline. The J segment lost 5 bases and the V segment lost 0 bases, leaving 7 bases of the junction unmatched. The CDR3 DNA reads TGTGCCAGCAGTTACTCGGCGGGGGGGCTTGTTGAGACCCAGTACTTC. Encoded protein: CASSYSAGGLVETQYF.

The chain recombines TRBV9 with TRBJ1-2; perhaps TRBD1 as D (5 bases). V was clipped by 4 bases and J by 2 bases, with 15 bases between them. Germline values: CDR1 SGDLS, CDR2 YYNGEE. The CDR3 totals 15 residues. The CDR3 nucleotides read TGTGCCAGCAGCTTCAGGGAGGGTGTCAACTATGGCTACACCTTC. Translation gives CASSFREGVNYGYTF.

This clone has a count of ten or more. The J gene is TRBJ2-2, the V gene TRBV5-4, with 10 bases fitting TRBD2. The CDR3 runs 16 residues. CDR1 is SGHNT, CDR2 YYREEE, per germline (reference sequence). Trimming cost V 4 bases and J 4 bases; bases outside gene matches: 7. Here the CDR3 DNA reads TGTGCCAGCAGCGTTGCCTTAGCGGGAGGCACCGGGGAGCTGTTTTTT. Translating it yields CASSVALAGGTGELFF.

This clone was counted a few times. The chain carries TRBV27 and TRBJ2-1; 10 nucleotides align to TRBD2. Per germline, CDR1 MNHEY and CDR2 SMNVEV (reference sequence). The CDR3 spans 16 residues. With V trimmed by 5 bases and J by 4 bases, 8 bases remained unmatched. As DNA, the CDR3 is TGTGCCAGCAGTCCAACTAGCGGGGCCTATTACAATGAGCAGTTCTTC. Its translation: CASSPTSGAYYNEQFF.

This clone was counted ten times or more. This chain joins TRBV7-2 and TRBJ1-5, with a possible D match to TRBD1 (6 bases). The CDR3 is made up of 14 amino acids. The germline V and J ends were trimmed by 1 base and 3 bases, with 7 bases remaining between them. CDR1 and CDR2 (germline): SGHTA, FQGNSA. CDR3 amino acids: CASSLDRVNQPQHF. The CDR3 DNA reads TGTGCCAGCAGCTTAGACAGGGTCAATCAGCCCCAGCATTTT.

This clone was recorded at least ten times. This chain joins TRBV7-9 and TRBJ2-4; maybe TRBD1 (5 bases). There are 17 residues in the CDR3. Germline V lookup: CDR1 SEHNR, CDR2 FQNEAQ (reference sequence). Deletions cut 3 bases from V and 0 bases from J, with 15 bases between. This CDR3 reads CASSLIQGSLAKNIQYF. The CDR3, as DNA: TGTGCCAGCAGCTTGATCCAGGGCAGCTTAGCCAAAAACATTCAGTACTTC.

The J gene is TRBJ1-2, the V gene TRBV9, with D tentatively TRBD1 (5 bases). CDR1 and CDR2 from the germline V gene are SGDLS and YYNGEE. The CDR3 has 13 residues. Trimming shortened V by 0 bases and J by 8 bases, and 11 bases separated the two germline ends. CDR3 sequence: CASSVEAGRGYTF. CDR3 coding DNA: TGTGCCAGCAGCGTAGAGGCAGGGCGCGGCTACACCTTC.

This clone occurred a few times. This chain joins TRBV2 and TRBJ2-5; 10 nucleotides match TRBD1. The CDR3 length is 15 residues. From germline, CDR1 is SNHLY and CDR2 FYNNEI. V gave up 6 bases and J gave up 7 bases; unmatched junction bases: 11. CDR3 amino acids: CASRTGQGNSWTQYF. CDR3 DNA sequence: TGTGCCAGCAGGACGGGACAGGGGAACTCATGGACCCAGTACTTC.

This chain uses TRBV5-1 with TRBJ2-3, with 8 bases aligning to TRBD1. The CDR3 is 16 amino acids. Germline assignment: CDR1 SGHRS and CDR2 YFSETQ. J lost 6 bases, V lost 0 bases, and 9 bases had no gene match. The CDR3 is CASSLAAGTGQDTQYF. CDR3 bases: TGCGCCAGCAGCTTGGCCGCCGGGACAGGACAGGATACGCAGTATTTT.

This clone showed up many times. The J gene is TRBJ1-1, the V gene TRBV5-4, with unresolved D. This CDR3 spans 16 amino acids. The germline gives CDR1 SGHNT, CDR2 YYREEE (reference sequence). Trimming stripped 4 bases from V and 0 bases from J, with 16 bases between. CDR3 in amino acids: CASSLIHQRLNTEAFF. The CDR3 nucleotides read TGTGCCAGCAGCCTTATACATCAGCGATTGAACACTGAAGCTTTCTTT.